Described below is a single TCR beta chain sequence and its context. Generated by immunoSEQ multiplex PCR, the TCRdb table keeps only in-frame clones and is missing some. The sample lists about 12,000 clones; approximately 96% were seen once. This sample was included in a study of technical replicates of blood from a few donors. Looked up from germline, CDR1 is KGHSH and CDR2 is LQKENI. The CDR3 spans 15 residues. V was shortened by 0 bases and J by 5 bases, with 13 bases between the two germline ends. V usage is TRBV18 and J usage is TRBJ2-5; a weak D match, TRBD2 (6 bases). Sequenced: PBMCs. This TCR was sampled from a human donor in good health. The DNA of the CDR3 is TGTGCCAGCTCACCACCCCGGGCGGCGGGGGAGACCCAGTACTTC. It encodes CASSPPRAAGETQYF.